Presented here are 15 T cell receptor beta chains from one specimen sequenced in a study of cytomegalovirus exposure and HLA in healthy donors (dated by TCRdb to about 2017). Library construction relied on the immunoSEQ multiplex PCR assay. The multiplex PCR relied on a mix of 60 forward primers for TCR Vbeta segments and 13 reverse primers for TCR Jbeta segments. This is the immuneACCESS table as TCRdb keeps it, with only in-frame sequences that have V and J called. A part of the clones is gone; compared with another copy, unresolved V genes explain less than half, and the rest is unexplained. This sample is represented by about 150,000 clones; more than 65% of them were singletons. Clones ranked in the top ten supply under 8% of the sample. The sample taken for sequencing was PBMCs. The receptors were sampled from a man aged 50 to 59 in good health and CMV-seropositive.

The V and J genes are TRBV18 and TRBJ1-2, with 7 bases aligning to TRBD1. This CDR3 comprises 15 residues. Germline-derived CDR1 and CDR2 are KGHSH and LQKENI. The trim removed 2 bases at V and 4 bases at J, leaving 7 bases unmatched. Here the CDR3 DNA reads TGTGCCAGCTCACCAAGTCAGGGGGAAACCTATGGCTACACCTTC. Protein sequence: CASSPSQGETYGYTF.

This chain links TRBV11-3 with TRBJ2-2; TRBD2 aligns across 7 bases. CDR3 length equals 18 residues. The V gene's germline CDR1 is SGHNT and CDR2 YENEEA. The V gene end was trimmed by 1 base and the J gene end by 4 bases; junction bases not matched to a gene: 12. CDR3 loop: CASSLGVMGLYSTGELFF. CDR3 sequence (DNA): TGTGCCAGCAGCTTAGGAGTAATGGGACTATATAGCACCGGGGAGCTGTTTTTT.

The chain has TRBV5-5 and TRBJ2-2; possibly TRBD1 for D (6 bases). The CDR3 is 16 residues long. In germline, CDR1 is SGHKS, CDR2 YYEKEE (reference sequence). The ends were cut back, 4 bases at V and 8 bases at J, with 21 bases in the middle. DNA of the CDR3: TGTGCCAGCAGCCAACGGTTGGGACATCTAATGGGGGAGCTGTTTTTT. It encodes CASSQRLGHLMGELFF.

CDR3 DNA sequence: TGTGCCAGCAGTGAAGCGCGATGGGGACAGGGGGCTGGCGGGGAGCTGTTTTTT. Amino acid sequence: CASSEARWGQGAGGELFF. The rearrangement joins TRBV6-1 to TRBJ2-2; 12 bases match TRBD1. In germline, CDR1 is MNHNS, CDR2 SASEGT. There are 18 residues in the CDR3. The V gene end was trimmed by 0 bases and the J gene end by 7 bases; junction bases not matched to a gene: 9.

The rearrangement links TRBV19 to TRBJ2-2; D call uncertain. This CDR3 has 12 amino acids. Germline values: CDR1 LNHDA, CDR2 SQIVND (reference sequence). The V gene lost 2 bases and the J gene lost 6 bases, with 4 bases spanning the gap. CDR3 bases: TGTGCCAGTAGTATACCCGCCGGGGAGCTGTTTTTT. It translates to CASSIPAGELFF.

The chain is built from TRBV5-4 and TRBJ2-6; D is possibly TRBD1 (7 bases). This CDR3 has 16 amino acids. The germline V and J ends were trimmed by 4 bases and 13 bases, with 24 bases remaining between them. Germline V gives CDR1 SGHNT, CDR2 YYREEE (reference sequence). CDR3 DNA: TGTGCCAGCAGCCCCCGGGACAGCCGATCGGGGGAAGTCCTGACTTTC. Amino acid sequence: CASSPRDSRSGEVLTF.

Comment on this clone: The junction differs from germline at one of its ends, possibly a read error. The V and J genes are TRBV7-7 and TRBJ2-5; TRBD1 matches 7 bases. The CDR3 is 13 amino acids. CDR1 SSHAT and CDR2 FNYEAQ come from the germline V gene (reference sequence). The DNA of the CDR3 is TGTGCTAGCAGCCGTGACAGGGAGGAGACCCAGTACTTC. Protein product: CASSRDREETQYF.

The V call is TRBV19, the J call TRBJ2-3, with 10 bases that match TRBD2. V shed 10 bases, J shed 6 bases, and the junction held 7 bases outside the gene matches. There are 13 residues in the CDR3. From germline, CDR1 is LNHDA and CDR2 SQIVND (reference sequence). The CDR3 nucleotides are TGTGCCACCGATAGCGGGAGGTGGGATACGCAGTATTTT. It encodes CATDSGRWDTQYF.

The genes are TRBV27 and TRBJ2-5, with a tentative D call TRBD2 (5 bases). Germline CDR1 and CDR2: MNHEY and SMNVEV (reference sequence). V was pared by 5 bases and J by 3 bases, with 10 bases between. This CDR3 region has 13 residues. In nucleotides, the CDR3 is TGTGCCAGCAGTACCTACGGGGAAGAGACCCAGTACTTC. As protein: CASSTYGEETQYF.

A single count supports this clone. This chain connects TRBV11-2 to TRBJ2-5; the match to TRBD1 covers 10 bases. The J call may be mistaken, given a closer DNA end match to TRBJ2-7. The CDR3 loop spans 16 amino acids. Germline values: CDR1 SGHAT, CDR2 FQNNGV. The CDR3 spells CASSSYLTGGVNEQYF. The CDR3 DNA follows: TGTGCCAGCAGCTCGTACTTGACAGGGGGCGTGAACGAGCAGTACTTC.

The rearrangement uses TRBV9 and TRBJ1-1, with TRBD1 as a possible D gene (6 bases). The CDR3 is made up of 13 amino acids. With 1 base removed from V and 5 bases from J, the gap between germline ends came to 9 bases. Germline-derived CDR1 and CDR2 are SGDLS and YYNGEE. Here the CDR3 DNA reads TGTGCCAGCAGCGTATTGGGGACAACTGAAGCTTTCTTT. This codes for CASSVLGTTEAFF.

The CDR3 DNA reads TGTGCCAGCAGCCCTGGACTAGCGGGTTCGACGGGGCCAGAGACCCAGTACTTC. Residues: CASSPGLAGSTGPETQYF. The J gene is TRBJ2-5, the V gene TRBV11-2, with 11 bases fitting TRBD2. Germline V gives CDR1 SGHAT, CDR2 FQNNGV. The CDR3 covers 18 residues. V lost 5 bases to trimming and J lost 4 bases; unmatched junction nucleotides: 15. The complete variable domain, with remaining parts taken from reference TRBV11-2 and TRBJ2-5, reads EAGVAQSPRYKIIEKRQSVAFWCNPISGHATLYWYQQILGQGPKLLIQFQNNGVVDDSQLPKDRFSAERLKGVDSTLKIQPAKLEDSAVYLCASSPGLAGSTGPETQYFGPGTRLLVL.

The chain has TRBV5-4 and TRBJ2-7, with 9 bases matching TRBD1. The CDR3 is made up of 17 amino acids. With V trimmed by 0 bases and J by 1 base, 8 bases remained unmatched. From germline, CDR1 is SGHNT and CDR2 YYREEE (reference sequence). In DNA form, the CDR3 reads TGTGCCAGCAGCTTGGGGGGACAGGGTCCGCCTTCCTACGAGCAGTACTTC. The encoded protein is CASSLGGQGPPSYEQYF. Filled out from reference TRBV5-4 and TRBJ2-7, the complete variable domain reads ETGVTQSPTHLIKTRGQQVTLRCSSQSGHNTVSWYQQALGQGPQFIFQYYREEENGRGNFPPRFSGLQFPNYSSELNVNALELDDSALYLCASSLGGQGPPSYEQYFGPGTRLTVT.

CDR3 nucleotides: TGCAGTGCTAGAGTGGCCAATGAGCAGTTCTTC. As protein: CSARVANEQFF. V gene TRBV20-1 combines with J gene TRBJ2-1; D is unresolved. Trimming cost V 1 base and J 6 bases, with 4 bases left between them. From germline, CDR1 is DFQATT and CDR2 SNEGSKA (reference sequence). CDR3 size: 11 residues.

This clone was found once. The chain is built from TRBV6-5 and TRBJ2-2, with D perhaps TRBD1 (5 bases). Per the germline V gene, CDR1 is MNHEY and CDR2 is SVGAGI. The CDR3 totals 15 residues. The V gene lost 0 bases and the J gene lost 0 bases, with 5 bases spanning the gap. CDR3 protein: CASSYSTANTGELFF. The CDR3 nucleotides read TGTGCCAGCAGTTACTCGACAGCGAACACCGGGGAGCTGTTTTTT.